The source of this TCR beta chain is a study of cytomegalovirus exposure and HLA in healthy donors. Study context: From HLA-typed donors, an early data release held tens of millions of unique TCRs.

The PCR used 60 Vbeta and 13 Jbeta primers. The table came from immunoSEQ multiplex PCR; TCRdb's copy has only in-frame clones and leaves some out. The sample carries approximately 150,000 clones, around 75% recorded once. Study results and caveats: One variant, a missense change in DCLRE1C, was linked in a later analysis to TCR beta V- and J-gene trimming.

With respect to this clone: Antigen unknown.

Between the trimmed V and J ends, which lost 3 bases and 4 bases, there was a span of 12 bases. Germline-derived CDR1 and CDR2 are LNHNV and YYDKDF (reference sequence). The CDR3 runs 14 residues. The rearrangement joins TRBV15 to TRBJ1-2, with D tentatively TRBD1 (5 bases). The source material was PBMCs. The receptor was isolated from a woman aged 25 to 39 in good health and CMV-seronegative. CDR3 coding DNA: TGTGCCACCAGCAGTGAAGGGGCCATCTATGGCTACACCTTC. Protein sequence: CATSSEGAIYGYTF.